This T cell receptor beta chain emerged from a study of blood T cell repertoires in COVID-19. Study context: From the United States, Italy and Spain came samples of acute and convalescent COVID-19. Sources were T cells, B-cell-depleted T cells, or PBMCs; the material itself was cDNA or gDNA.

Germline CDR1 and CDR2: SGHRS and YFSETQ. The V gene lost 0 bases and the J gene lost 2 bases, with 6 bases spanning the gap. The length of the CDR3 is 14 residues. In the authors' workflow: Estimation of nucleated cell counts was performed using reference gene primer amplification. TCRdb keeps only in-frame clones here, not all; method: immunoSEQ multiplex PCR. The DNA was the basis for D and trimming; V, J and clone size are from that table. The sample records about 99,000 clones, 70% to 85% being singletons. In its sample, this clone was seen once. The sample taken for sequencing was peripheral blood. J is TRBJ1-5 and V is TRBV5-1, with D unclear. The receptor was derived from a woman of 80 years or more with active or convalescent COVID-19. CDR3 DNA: TGCGCCAGCAGCTTGGACAGTGGCAATCAGCCCCAGCATTTT. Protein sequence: CASSLDSGNQPQHF.